This TCR beta chain is drawn from a study of identical twins. Study results and limitations: Conclusions rested on cross-sectional statistics rather than following the same donors.

This CDR3 comprises 9 residues. From germline, CDR1 is SNHLY and CDR2 FYNNEI. The germline V and J ends were trimmed by 7 bases and 7 bases, with 5 bases remaining between them. Template switching added a universal primer site, and cDNA bore unique molecular identifiers. MiXCR, run by TCRdb on the 5' RACE reads, gives a single entry per CDR3 protein. Found here are about 700,000 distinct CDR3 sequences, roughly 6% of them singletons; the top ten hold about 1.8%. Concerning this clonotype: Its specificity is not known.

Sequences were obtained from naive T cells sorted from blood. The sequence came from a young man in good health. The chain carries TRBV2 and TRBJ2-7; no firm D call. The CDR3 region is CASNEEQYV. CDR3 nucleotide sequence: TGTGCCAGCAACGAAGAGCAGTACGTC.